Below, 3 T cell receptor beta chains from the same sample are listed, as sequenced in a study of cytomegalovirus exposure and HLA in healthy donors. TCRdb's copy holds only in-frame clones and misses some; the assay was immunoSEQ multiplex PCR. This table has 190,000 or so clones, 65% to 85% appearing once. The sequenced sample was PBMCs. All receptors come from a woman aged 18-29 years in good health and CMV-seropositive.

This chain connects TRBV5-1 to TRBJ1-2; TRBD1 matches 9 bases. The CDR3 runs 14 residues. The J segment lost 8 bases and the V segment lost 0 bases, leaving 5 bases of the junction unmatched. The V gene's germline CDR1 is SGHRS and CDR2 YFSETQ. The CDR3 loop reads CASSLDRGQEGYTF. The CDR3, as DNA: TGCGCCAGCAGCTTGGACAGGGGGCAGGAAGGCTACACCTTC.

The chain combines TRBV10-1 with TRBJ2-4; 9 bases fit TRBD2. Trimming at V came to 1 base and at J to 3 bases, leaving 19 bases not matched to a gene. CDR3 length equals 21 residues. Per germline, CDR1 WNHNN and CDR2 SYGVQD (reference sequence). CDR3 sequence (DNA): TGCGCCAGCAGTGAGTTTAAACGGGGGGACCGGACTAGCGCGTACAAAAACATTCAGTACTTC. Protein: CASSEFKRGDRTSAYKNIQYF.

A remark on this clone: Distinct nucleotide sequences in the sample also encode this CDR3. The chain carries TRBV9 and TRBJ2-1, with TRBD2 matching 9 bases. The trim removed 0 bases at V and 6 bases at J, leaving 4 bases unmatched. CDR1 and CDR2 (germline): SGDLS, YYNGEE. CDR3 length equals 15 residues. The CDR3 sequence: CASSVGGGASNEQFF. CDR3 sequence (DNA): TGTGCCAGCAGCGTAGGCGGGGGGGCCTCCAATGAGCAGTTCTTC.